Presented here are 2 T cell receptor beta chains from one specimen sequenced in a study of T cells after somatic rescue of genetic block. Sequencing used immunoSEQ multiplex PCR; TCRdb keeps in-frame clones, though not all of them. Altogether 110,000 or so clones are present, just over 90% being singletons, with the ten largest covering about 1.5%. The sample comprised peripheral blood mononuclear cells (PBMCs). These receptors came from a woman aged 18-30 years.

The CDR3 bases are TGTGCCAGCAGCCGGGACAGGGCACGCTCCTATAATTCACCCCTCCACTTT. It yields the protein CASSRDRARSYNSPLHF. V and J are TRBV2 and TRBJ1-6, with TRBD1 matching 9 bases. CDR1 and CDR2 from the germline V gene are SNHLY and FYNNEI. V trimming: 6 bases; J trimming: 0 bases; junction bases outside the gene matches: 6. The CDR3 is made up of 17 amino acids.

The genes are TRBV6-5 and TRBJ1-1, with 8 bases aligning to TRBD1. Per the germline V gene, CDR1 is MNHEY and CDR2 is SVGAGI. Trimming cost V 0 bases and J 1 base; bases outside gene matches: 1. The CDR3 covers 15 residues. The CDR3 sequence: CASSYSGQGNTEAFF. CDR3 bases: TGTGCCAGCAGTTACTCTGGACAGGGGAACACTGAAGCTTTCTTT.